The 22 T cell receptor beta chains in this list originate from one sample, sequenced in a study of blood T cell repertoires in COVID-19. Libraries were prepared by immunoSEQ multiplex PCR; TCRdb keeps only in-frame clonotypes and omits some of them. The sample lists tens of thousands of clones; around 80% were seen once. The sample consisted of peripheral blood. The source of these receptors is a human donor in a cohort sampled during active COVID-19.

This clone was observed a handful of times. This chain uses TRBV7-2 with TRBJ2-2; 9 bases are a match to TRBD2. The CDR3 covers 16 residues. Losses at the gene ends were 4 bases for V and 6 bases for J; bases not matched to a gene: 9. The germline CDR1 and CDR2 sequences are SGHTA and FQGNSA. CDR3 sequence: CASSYTPGLAAGELFF. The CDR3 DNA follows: TGTGCCAGCAGCTACACACCGGGACTAGCTGCCGGGGAGCTGTTTTTT. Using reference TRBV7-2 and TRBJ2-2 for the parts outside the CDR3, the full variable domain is GAGVSQSPSNKVTEKGKDVELRCDPISGHTALYWYRQSLGQGLEFLIYFQGNSAPDKSGLPSDRFSAERTGGSVSTLTIQRTQQEDSAVYLCASSYTPGLAAGELFFGEGSRLTVL.

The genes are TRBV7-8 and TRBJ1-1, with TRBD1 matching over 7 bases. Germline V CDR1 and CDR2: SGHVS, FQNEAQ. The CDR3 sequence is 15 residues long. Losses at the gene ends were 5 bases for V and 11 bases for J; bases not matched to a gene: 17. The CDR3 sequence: CASSPETGTSPGAFF. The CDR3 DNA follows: TGTGCCAGCAGCCCAGAGACAGGGACAAGTCCGGGCGCTTTCTTT.

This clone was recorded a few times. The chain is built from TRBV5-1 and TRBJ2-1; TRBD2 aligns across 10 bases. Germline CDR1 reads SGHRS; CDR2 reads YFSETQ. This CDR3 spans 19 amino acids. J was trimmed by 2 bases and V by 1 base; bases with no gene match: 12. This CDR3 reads CASSLSQLAGPPTYNEQFF. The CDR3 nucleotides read TGCGCCAGCAGCTTGAGTCAACTAGCGGGACCACCGACCTACAATGAGCAGTTCTTC.

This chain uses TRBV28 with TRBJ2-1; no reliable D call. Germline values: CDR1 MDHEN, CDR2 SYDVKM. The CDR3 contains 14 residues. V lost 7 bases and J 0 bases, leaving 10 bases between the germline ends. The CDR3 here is CASNSPLSYNEQFF. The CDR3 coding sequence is TGTGCCAGCAATAGCCCCCTCTCCTACAATGAGCAGTTCTTC.

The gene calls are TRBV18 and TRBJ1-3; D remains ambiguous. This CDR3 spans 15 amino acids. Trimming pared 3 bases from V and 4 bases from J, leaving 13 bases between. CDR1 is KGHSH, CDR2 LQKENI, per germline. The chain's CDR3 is CASSPQEAAGNTIYF. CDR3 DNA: TGTGCCAGCTCACCGCAGGAAGCGGCAGGAAACACCATATATTTT.

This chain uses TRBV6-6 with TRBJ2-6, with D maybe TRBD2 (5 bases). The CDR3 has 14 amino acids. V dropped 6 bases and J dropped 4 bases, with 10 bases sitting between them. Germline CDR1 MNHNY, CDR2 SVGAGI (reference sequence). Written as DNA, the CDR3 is TGTGCCAGCAGACGGGGTGAGGGGGCCAACGTCCTGACTTTC. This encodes CASRRGEGANVLTF.

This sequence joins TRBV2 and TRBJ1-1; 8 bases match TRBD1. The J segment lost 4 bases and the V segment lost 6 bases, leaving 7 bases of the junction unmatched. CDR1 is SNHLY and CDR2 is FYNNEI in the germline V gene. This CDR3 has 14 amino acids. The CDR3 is CASRPTGGATEAFF. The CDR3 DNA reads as TGTGCCAGCAGGCCCACAGGGGGGGCCACTGAAGCTTTCTTT.

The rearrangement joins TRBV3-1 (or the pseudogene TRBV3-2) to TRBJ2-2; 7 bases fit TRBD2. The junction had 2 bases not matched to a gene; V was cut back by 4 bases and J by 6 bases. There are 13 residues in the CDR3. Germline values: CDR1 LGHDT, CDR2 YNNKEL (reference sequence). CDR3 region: CASSLRGAGELFF. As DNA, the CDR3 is TGTGCCAGCAGCCTCCGGGGGGCCGGGGAGCTGTTTTTT.

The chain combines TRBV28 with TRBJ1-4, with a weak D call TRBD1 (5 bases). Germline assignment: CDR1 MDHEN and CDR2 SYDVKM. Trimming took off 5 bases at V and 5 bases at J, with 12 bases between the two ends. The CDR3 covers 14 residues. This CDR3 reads CASSPPGLNEKLFF. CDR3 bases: TGTGCCAGCAGTCCCCCAGGGTTGAATGAAAAACTGTTTTTT.

The CDR3 region is CASSSTRSGELFF. CDR3 sequence (DNA): TGTGCCAGCAGCAGCACTAGGTCCGGGGAGCTGTTTTTT. V and J are TRBV3-1 (or the pseudogene TRBV3-2) and TRBJ2-2; D is perhaps TRBD2 (5 bases). The CDR3 covers 13 residues. In germline, CDR1 is LGHDT, CDR2 YNNKEL (reference sequence). V shed 5 bases and J shed 6 bases, with 10 bases lying between them.

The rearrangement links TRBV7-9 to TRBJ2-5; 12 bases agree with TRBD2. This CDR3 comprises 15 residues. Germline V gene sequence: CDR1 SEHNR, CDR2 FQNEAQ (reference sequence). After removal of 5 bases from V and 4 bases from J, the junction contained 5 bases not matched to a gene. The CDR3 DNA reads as TGTGCCAGCAGCCACGGGACTAGCGGGCTAGAGACCCAGTACTTC. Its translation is CASSHGTSGLETQYF.

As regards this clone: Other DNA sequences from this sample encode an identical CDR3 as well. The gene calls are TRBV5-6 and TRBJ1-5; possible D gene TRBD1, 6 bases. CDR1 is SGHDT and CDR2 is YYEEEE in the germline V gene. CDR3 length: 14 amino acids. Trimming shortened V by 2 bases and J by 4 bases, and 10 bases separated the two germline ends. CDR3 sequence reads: CASSLQGVNQPQHF. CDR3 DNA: TGTGCCAGCAGCTTACAGGGAGTAAATCAGCCCCAGCATTTT.

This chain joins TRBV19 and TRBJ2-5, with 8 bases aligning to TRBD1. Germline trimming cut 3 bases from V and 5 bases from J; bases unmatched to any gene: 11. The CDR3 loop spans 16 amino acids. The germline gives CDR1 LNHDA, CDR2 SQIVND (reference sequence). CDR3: CASSMRSDRGMETQYF. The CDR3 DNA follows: TGTGCCAGTAGTATGCGGTCCGACAGGGGAATGGAGACCCAGTACTTC.

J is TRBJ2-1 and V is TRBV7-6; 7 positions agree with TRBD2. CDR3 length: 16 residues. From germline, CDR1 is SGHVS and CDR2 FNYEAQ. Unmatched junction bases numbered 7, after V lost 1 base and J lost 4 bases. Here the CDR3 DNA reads TGTGCCAGCAGCTTAGGAGCTAGCGGCACGTACAATGAGCAGTTCTTC. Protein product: CASSLGASGTYNEQFF.

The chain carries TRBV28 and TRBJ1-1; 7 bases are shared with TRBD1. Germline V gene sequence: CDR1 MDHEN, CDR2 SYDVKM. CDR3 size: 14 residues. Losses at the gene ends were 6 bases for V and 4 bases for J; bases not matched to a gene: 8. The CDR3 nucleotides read TGTGCCAGCAGCCTGTATCAGGGGGGCACTGAAGCTTTCTTT. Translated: CASSLYQGGTEAFF.

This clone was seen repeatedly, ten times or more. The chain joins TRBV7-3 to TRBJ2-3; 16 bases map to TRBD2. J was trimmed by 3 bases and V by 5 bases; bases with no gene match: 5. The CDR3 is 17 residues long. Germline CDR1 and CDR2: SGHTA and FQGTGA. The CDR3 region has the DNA TGTGCCAGCAGCCCTGGGACTAGCGGGAGGGGGACAGATACGCAGTATTTT. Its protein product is CASSPGTSGRGTDTQYF.

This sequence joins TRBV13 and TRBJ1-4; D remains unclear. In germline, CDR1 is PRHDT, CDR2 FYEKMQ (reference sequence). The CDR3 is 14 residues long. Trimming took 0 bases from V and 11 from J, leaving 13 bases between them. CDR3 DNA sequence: TGTGCCAGCAGCTTAGGCCGCGGAGAAGTCAAACTGTTTTTT. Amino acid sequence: CASSLGRGEVKLFF.

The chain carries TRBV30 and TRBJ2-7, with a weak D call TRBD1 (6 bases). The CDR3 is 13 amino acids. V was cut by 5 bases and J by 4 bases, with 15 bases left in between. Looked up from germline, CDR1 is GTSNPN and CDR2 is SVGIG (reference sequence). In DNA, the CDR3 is TGTGCCTGGCGCCCCCACGGACAGTACGAGCAGTACTTC. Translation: CAWRPHGQYEQYF.

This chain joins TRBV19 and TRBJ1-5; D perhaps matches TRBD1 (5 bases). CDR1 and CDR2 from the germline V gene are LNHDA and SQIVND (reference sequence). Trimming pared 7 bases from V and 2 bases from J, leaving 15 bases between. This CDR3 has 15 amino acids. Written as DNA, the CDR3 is TGTGCCAGTAAGGGGCAGACGTTCGGCAATCAGCCCCAGCATTTT. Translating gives CASKGQTFGNQPQHF.

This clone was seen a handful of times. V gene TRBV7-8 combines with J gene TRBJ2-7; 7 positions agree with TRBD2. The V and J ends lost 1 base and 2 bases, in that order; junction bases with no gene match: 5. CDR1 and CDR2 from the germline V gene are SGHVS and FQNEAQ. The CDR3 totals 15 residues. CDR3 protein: CASSLGGGKTYEQYF. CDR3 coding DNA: TGTGCCAGCAGCTTAGGGGGAGGGAAGACCTACGAGCAGTACTTC.

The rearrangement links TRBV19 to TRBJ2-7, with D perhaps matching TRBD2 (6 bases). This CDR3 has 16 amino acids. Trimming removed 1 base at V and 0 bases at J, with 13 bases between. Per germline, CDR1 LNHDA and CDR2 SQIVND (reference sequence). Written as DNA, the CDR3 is TGTGCCAGTAGTATAGGCGGGAACATACGCTCCTACGAGCAGTACTTC. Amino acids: CASSIGGNIRSYEQYF.

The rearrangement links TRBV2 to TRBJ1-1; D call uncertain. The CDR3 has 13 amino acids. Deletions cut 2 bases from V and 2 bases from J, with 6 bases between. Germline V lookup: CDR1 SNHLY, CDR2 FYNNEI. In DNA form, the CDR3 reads TGTGCCAGCAGTGAACAGTTCAACACTGAAGCTTTCTTT. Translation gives CASSEQFNTEAFF.